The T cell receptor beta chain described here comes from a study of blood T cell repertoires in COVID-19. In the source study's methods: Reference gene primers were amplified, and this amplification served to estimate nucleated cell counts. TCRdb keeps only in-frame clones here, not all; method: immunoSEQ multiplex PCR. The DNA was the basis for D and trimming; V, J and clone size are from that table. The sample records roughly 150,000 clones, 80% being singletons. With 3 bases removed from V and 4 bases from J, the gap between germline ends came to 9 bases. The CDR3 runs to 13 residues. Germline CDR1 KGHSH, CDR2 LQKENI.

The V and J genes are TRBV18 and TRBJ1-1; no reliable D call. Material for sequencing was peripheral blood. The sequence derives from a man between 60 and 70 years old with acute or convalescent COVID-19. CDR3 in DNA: TGTGCCAGCTCACCGTCAGGTGCCACTGAAGCTTTCTTT. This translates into CASSPSGATEAFF.